A selection of T cell receptor beta chains follows, all from one sample in a study of control samples from healthy donors and cancer patients. Measured with immunoSEQ multiplex PCR; TCRdb has only the in-frame clones, and not every one. Of tens of thousands of clones in the sample, approximately 80% are singletons; the top ten hold approximately 25%. The material sequenced was PBMCs. Source of these receptors: a man between 60 and 70 years old with colorectal cancer. CDR3s include the opening cysteine and the closing phenylalanine or tryptophan. The D gene is left open where the match is weak. A clone size is listed for some rows: how often the clone was seen (once, few, many), or a class if it is expanded.

TRBJ2-3	15	NA	NA	TRBV5-1	CASSLLGTSTDTQYF	TGCGCCAGCAGCTTGTTAGGAACTTCCACAGATACGCAGTATTTT
TRBJ1-2	16	NA	once	TRBV5-1	CASSLGTAGVNYGYTF	TGCGCCAGCAGTCTTGGTACCGCAGGGGTTAACTATGGCTACACCTTC
TRBJ1-1	14	NA	NA	TRBV6-5	CASLYSLGNTEAFF	TGTGCCAGCCTTTACTCCCTGGGGAACACTGAAGCTTTCTTT
TRBJ1-4	18	TRBD1	NA	TRBV11-3	CASSLEVTGGSGNEKLFF	TGTGCCAGCAGCTTAGAGGTTACAGGGGGCTCAGGTAATGAAAAACTGTTTTTT
TRBJ2-7	13	NA	once	TRBV3-1/TRBV3-2	CASSQVQGGEQYF	TGTGCCAGCAGCCAGGTCCAGGGGGGCGAGCAGTACTTC
TRBJ2-2	12	NA	NA	TRBV29-1	CSALAGVGELFF	TGCAGCGCCCTGGCAGGGGTCGGGGAGCTGTTTTTT
TRBJ1-5	12	NA	NA	TRBV28	CASSHSNQPQHF	TGTGCCAGCAGTCATAGCAATCAGCCCCAGCATTTT
TRBJ1-5	15	TRBD1	NA	TRBV11-2	CASSLGDRVDQPQHF	TGTGCCAGCAGCTTAGGGGACAGGGTTGATCAGCCCCAGCATTTT
TRBJ1-6	14	NA	NA	TRBV9	CASSVDPRNSPLHF	TGTGCCAGCAGCGTAGACCCCCGGAATTCACCCCTCCACTTT
TRBJ1-1	16	NA	once	TRBV15	CATSRGVTGPNTEAFF	TGTGCCACCAGCAGAGGGGTGACGGGACCGAACACTGAAGCTTTCTTT
TRBJ1-2	13	NA	NA	TRBV5-1	CASSLGQNYGYTF	TGCGCCAGCAGCTTGGGTCAGAACTATGGCTACACCTTC
TRBJ2-7	14	TRBD2	NA	TRBV5-1	CASSLDAAGLEQYF	TGCGCCAGCAGCTTGGATGCAGCGGGGTTAGAGCAGTACTTC
TRBJ2-3	14	NA	once	TRBV19	CASSTRPRTDTQYF	TGTGCCAGTAGTACCCGTCCTAGGACAGATACGCAGTATTTT
TRBJ2-7	15	TRBD1	NA	TRBV11-2	CASSSGQGGYYEQYF	TGTGCCAGCAGCTCGGGACAGGGTGGGTATTACGAGCAGTACTTC
TRBJ1-3	13	TRBD1	NA	TRBV7-9	CASSNRGGNTIYF	TGTGCCAGCAGCAACAGGGGAGGAAACACCATATATTTT
TRBJ1-1	14	TRBD1	NA	TRBV30	CAWSVGDRGGKAFF	TGTGCCTGGAGTGTCGGGGACAGGGGAGGAAAAGCTTTCTTT
TRBJ2-2	13	NA	NA	TRBV7-9	CASSPRGAGELFF	TGTGCCAGCAGCCCCAGGGGTGCCGGGGAGCTGTTTTTT
TRBJ2-7	14	NA	NA	TRBV18	CASSPRDRGPEQYF	TGTGCCAGCTCACCACGAGACCGGGGACCCGAGCAGTACTTC
TRBJ1-3	13	NA	NA	TRBV30	CAWAPPGGHTIYF	TGTGCCTGGGCGCCCCCGGGGGGCCACACCATATATTTT
TRBJ1-1	15	NA	few	TRBV18	CASSPPSGWSTEAFF	TGTGCCAGCTCACCACCGTCAGGGTGGAGCACTGAAGCTTTCTTT
TRBJ2-5	14	NA	NA	TRBV7-9	CASSLGFDRETQYF	TGTGCCAGCAGCTTGGGTTTTGACAGAGAGACCCAGTACTTC
TRBJ1-6	15	NA	NA	TRBV19	CASSISDSYNSPLHF	TGTGCCAGTAGTATCAGTGACTCCTATAATTCACCCCTCCACTTT